One and the same sample provided the 6 T cell receptor beta chains below, sequenced in a study of control samples from healthy donors and cancer patients. Measured with immunoSEQ multiplex PCR; TCRdb has only the in-frame clones, and not every one. Among 190,000 or so clones listed, approximately 95% were seen once. Material: blood. These TCRs come from a man younger than 30 in good health.

This chain's CDR3 is CASSLRKNIQYF. The CDR3 region has the DNA TGTGCCAGCAGTCTCAGGAAAAACATTCAGTACTTC. The chain is built from TRBV3-1 (or the pseudogene TRBV3-2) and TRBJ2-4; D is uncertain. Germline CDR1 and CDR2: LGHDT and YNNKEL (reference sequence). The CDR3 runs 12 residues. The ends were cut back, 6 bases at V and 4 bases at J, with 7 bases in the middle.

The chain joins TRBV15 to TRBJ2-6, with TRBD2 matching 8 bases. CDR1 LNHNV and CDR2 YYDKDF come from the germline V gene (reference sequence). The CDR3 is made up of 21 amino acids. With 3 bases clipped from V and 0 bases from J, the junction kept 16 bases outside the gene matches. As DNA, the CDR3 is TGTGCCACCAGCAGGTTCCCGGCGGGGGGCCTCATGAGCTCTGGGGCCAACGTCCTGACTTTC. It specifies CATSRFPAGGLMSSGANVLTF.

The chain has TRBV28 and TRBJ1-1, with no clear D. This CDR3 comprises 14 residues. The V end lost 5 bases, the J end lost 1 base, and 11 bases lay between the germline ends. Per germline, CDR1 MDHEN and CDR2 SYDVKM. Here the CDR3 reads CASSEVGGNTEAFF. The DNA of the CDR3 is TGTGCCAGCAGTGAGGTCGGAGGGAACACTGAAGCTTTCTTT.

As DNA, the CDR3 is TGTGCCAGCTCACCACGGACTAGCGGGGAAGAGACCCAGTACTTC. Translation gives CASSPRTSGEETQYF. The genes are TRBV18 and TRBJ2-5, with 12 bases lining up with TRBD2. J gave up 3 bases and V 1 base, and 0 bases lay outside the gene matches. This CDR3 is 15 amino acids long. CDR1 is KGHSH and CDR2 is LQKENI in the germline V gene.

The J gene is TRBJ2-5, the V gene TRBV6-5; D could derive from TRBD1 or TRBD2 (5 bases each). The CDR3 loop spans 13 amino acids. CDR1 MNHEY and CDR2 SVGAGI come from the germline V gene. The germline V and J ends were trimmed by 5 bases and 4 bases, with 11 bases remaining between them. The chain's CDR3 is CASSHPGRETQYF. CDR3 DNA: TGTGCCAGCAGTCACCCAGGGAGAGAGACCCAGTACTTC.

This clone was seen once. V gene TRBV14 combines with J gene TRBJ2-6; D is undetermined. Per the germline V gene, CDR1 is SGHDN and CDR2 is FVKESK. CDR3 size: 13 residues. V dropped 4 bases and J dropped 3 bases, with 4 bases sitting between them. CDR3 in DNA: TGTGCCAGCAGCCGACTTGGGGCCAACGTCCTGACTTTC. Translation gives CASSRLGANVLTF. The full variable domain, its missing parts supplied by reference TRBV14 and TRBJ2-6, is EAGVTQFPSHSVIEKGQTVTLRCDPISGHDNLYWYRRVMGKEIKFLLHFVKESKQDESGMPNNRFLAERTGGTYSTLKVQPAELEDSGVYFCASSRLGANVLTFGAGSRLTVL.